Each of the 30 T cell receptor beta chains below was sequenced from the same sample in a study of memory CD4+ T cells and cytomegalovirus serostatus. Single viable CD3+CD4+CD8-CD45RO+ cells were sorted as the memory CD4+ T cells. Here immunoSEQ multiplex PCR was the method, and the copy in TCRdb shows in-frame clones only, minus some. Among fewer than 50,000 clones listed, 70% to 80% were seen once. The specimen was memory CD4+ T cells from blood. The receptors come from an adult in good health and CMV-seronegative.

The chain combines TRBV6-6 with TRBJ2-5; D might be TRBD1 or TRBD2, each matching 5 bases. V dropped 6 bases and J dropped 4 bases, with 18 bases sitting between them. Looked up from germline, CDR1 is MNHNY and CDR2 is SVGAGI (reference sequence). CDR3 length: 15 amino acids. CDR3 DNA: TGTGCCAGCAGCCCCGGGGCCATTAGGGGAGAGACCCAGTACTTC. As protein: CASSPGAIRGETQYF.

This chain links TRBV5-6 with TRBJ1-4; D not certain. V lost 0 bases to trimming and J lost 6 bases, with 9 bases between them. Germline loops: CDR1 SGHDT, CDR2 YYEEEE. CDR3 length: 14 amino acids. In DNA, the CDR3 is TGTGCCAGCAGCTTGGGGACGTGGGATGAAAAACTGTTTTTT. It yields the protein CASSLGTWDEKLFF.

This chain links TRBV7-2 with TRBJ2-3; unclear D gene. Per germline, CDR1 SGHTA and CDR2 FQGNSA. The CDR3 sequence is 14 residues long. Trimming took 3 bases from V and 1 from J, leaving 8 bases between them. The CDR3 is CASSFGRGTDTQYF. The CDR3, as DNA: TGTGCCAGCAGCTTTGGCAGAGGCACAGATACGCAGTATTTT.

The gene calls are TRBV25-1 and TRBJ2-3, with D hard to call. The germline V and J ends were trimmed by 4 bases and 6 bases, with 8 bases remaining between them. Per the germline V gene, CDR1 is MGHDK and CDR2 is SYGVNS. The CDR3 is made up of 12 amino acids. The DNA of the CDR3 is TGTGCCAGCAGTGTACTGGGGGATACGCAGTATTTT. It specifies CASSVLGDTQYF.

The genes are TRBV14 and TRBJ1-2, with D perhaps matching TRBD1 (6 bases). CDR1 SGHDN and CDR2 FVKESK come from the germline V gene. The CDR3 has 13 residues. V was shortened by 3 bases and J by 7 bases, with 12 bases between the two germline ends. The CDR3 sequence is CASSQGGLSGYTF. The DNA for the CDR3 is TGTGCCAGCAGCCAGGGGGGCCTCTCTGGCTACACCTTC.

This clone was counted a few times. The chain recombines TRBV28 with TRBJ2-1, with 7 bases that match TRBD2. The length of the CDR3 is 15 residues. Germline assignment: CDR1 MDHEN and CDR2 SYDVKM. The ends lost 6 bases at V and 8 bases at J; junction bases unmatched: 13. The CDR3 loop is CASRSRSGIQYEQFF. As DNA, the CDR3 is TGTGCCAGCAGGTCGCGGAGCGGGATACAGTATGAGCAGTTCTTC.

The chain employs TRBV28 and TRBJ2-2; no clear D. CDR3 length: 12 amino acids. CDR1 is MDHEN and CDR2 is SYDVKM in the germline V gene. The V end was cut by 7 bases, the J end by 4 bases, with 7 bases between. The CDR3 DNA follows: TGTGCCAGCATTGGCAGCACCGGGGAGCTGTTTTTT. It specifies CASIGSTGELFF.

This clone is medium-sized in the sample. The chain recombines TRBV7-2 with TRBJ2-7; the D call may be TRBD1 or TRBD2 (5 bases each). V gave up 1 base and J gave up 3 bases, with 13 bases separating them. From germline, CDR1 is SGHTA and CDR2 FQGNSA. The CDR3 length is 15 residues. This chain's CDR3 is CASSLGGTLNYEQYF. The CDR3 DNA sequence: TGTGCCAGCAGCTTAGGAGGGACGCTCAACTACGAGCAGTACTTC.

This clone was seen a few times. The V gene is TRBV15, the J gene TRBJ2-3; 10 bases align to TRBD1. Trimming at V came to 2 bases and at J to 4 bases, leaving 6 bases not matched to a gene. This CDR3 has 16 residues. Germline V gene sequence: CDR1 LNHNV, CDR2 YYDKDF (reference sequence). CDR3 residues: CATSRRQGAGSDTQYF. In DNA, the CDR3 is TGTGCCACCAGCAGAAGACAGGGGGCCGGCTCAGATACGCAGTATTTT.

This chain connects TRBV9 to TRBJ1-5, with D possibly matching TRBD1 (6 bases). CDR3 size: 15 residues. Germline V CDR1 and CDR2: SGDLS, YYNGEE. The ends were cut back, 0 bases at V and 7 bases at J, with 14 bases in the middle. In nucleotides, the CDR3 is TGTGCCAGCAGCGTAGGTCTGGGGGCTGGACAGCCCCAGCATTTT. Its protein is CASSVGLGAGQPQHF.

This chain joins TRBV7-2 and TRBJ2-3; TRBD1 or TRBD2 may be the D gene (6 bases each). There are 15 residues in the CDR3. V lost 7 bases to trimming and J lost 5 bases, with 19 bases between them. Per the germline V gene, CDR1 is SGHTA and CDR2 is FQGNSA. CDR3 sequence reads: CASTMGGRVLDTQYF. CDR3 coding DNA: TGTGCCAGCACCATGGGGGGCAGGGTACTAGATACGCAGTATTTT.

In DNA, the CDR3 is TGTGCCAGCAGCCCCCGCATCCAGGACACCTATGGCTACACCTTC. Its translation is CASSPRIQDTYGYTF. This chain uses TRBV11-2 with TRBJ1-2; a weak D match, TRBD1 (5 bases). CDR3 length: 15 residues. Germline V gene sequence: CDR1 SGHAT, CDR2 FQNNGV. V gave up 5 bases and J gave up 4 bases, with 17 bases separating them.

The gene calls are TRBV6-1 and TRBJ2-6; no clear D. CDR3 length: 14 residues. The germline V gene has CDR1 MNHNS and CDR2 SASEGT. Trimming removed 7 bases at V and 0 bases at J, with 7 bases between. DNA of the CDR3: TGTGCCAGCACTGCATACTCTGGGGCCAACGTCCTGACTTTC. Its translation: CASTAYSGANVLTF.

The V gene is TRBV19, the J gene TRBJ1-1, with D unresolved. This CDR3 has 14 residues. V lost 7 bases and J 0 bases, leaving 12 bases between the germline ends. Germline V lookup: CDR1 LNHDA, CDR2 SQIVND (reference sequence). The CDR3, as DNA: TGTGCCAGTACCCGTCAACTCATGAACACTGAAGCTTTCTTT. Its protein product is CASTRQLMNTEAFF.

Concerning this clone: An end of the junction differs from the germline gene, which may be a read error. The chain employs TRBV7-2 and TRBJ1-1; possible D gene TRBD1, 5 bases. The CDR3 loop spans 13 amino acids. Per germline, CDR1 SGHTA and CDR2 FQGNSA. The CDR3 loop reads CASTTRGLTFPTF. Written as DNA, the CDR3 is TGTGCCAGCACCACTCGGGGACTGACCTTCCCGACCTTT. Full variable domain (outside the CDR3, taken from reference TRBV7-2 and TRBJ1-1): GAGVSQSPSNKVTEKGKDVELRCDPISGHTALYWYRQSLGQGLEFLIYFQGNSAPDKSGLPSDRFSAERTGGSVSTLTIQRTQQEDSAVYLCASTTRGLTFPTFGQGTRLTVV.

This chain links TRBV7-2 with TRBJ2-7, with D perhaps TRBD2 (5 bases). The CDR3 sequence is 12 residues long. In germline, CDR1 is SGHTA, CDR2 FQGNSA. With 4 bases removed from V and 11 bases from J, the gap between germline ends came to 15 bases. For the CDR3, the DNA is TGTGCCAGCAGCTCGGACGAGGCGAGGGAGTACTTC. This translates into CASSSDEAREYF. Filled out from reference TRBV7-2 and TRBJ2-7, the complete variable domain reads GAGVSQSPSNKVTEKGKDVELRCDPISGHTALYWYRQSLGQGLEFLIYFQGNSAPDKSGLPSDRFSAERTGGSVSTLTIQRTQQEDSAVYLCASSSDEAREYFGPGTRLTVT.

This clone appeared once. The chain combines TRBV7-9 with TRBJ2-1; 9 bases are shared with TRBD2. V shed 5 bases, J shed 7 bases, and the junction held 6 bases outside the gene matches. This CDR3 is built from 14 residues. Germline assignment: CDR1 SEHNR and CDR2 FQNEAQ (reference sequence). Here the CDR3 DNA reads TGTGCCAGCAGCGAGCGGGAGGCTCGGAATGAGCAGTTCTTC. This translates into CASSEREARNEQFF.

The chain employs TRBV7-9 and TRBJ1-3, with TRBD1 matching 7 bases. Trimming at V came to 2 bases and at J to 0 bases, leaving 13 bases not matched to a gene. The germline gives CDR1 SEHNR, CDR2 FQNEAQ (reference sequence). The CDR3 loop spans 19 amino acids. This chain's CDR3 is CASSLNWGAGTASGNTIYF. The DNA of the CDR3 is TGTGCCAGCAGCTTAAATTGGGGGGCTGGGACAGCCTCTGGAAACACCATATATTTT.

The chain has TRBV10-2 and TRBJ2-2, with D tentatively TRBD1 (5 bases). The V end lost 5 bases, the J end lost 1 base, and 11 bases lay between the germline ends. The CDR3 runs to 15 residues. Per germline, CDR1 WSHSY and CDR2 SAAADI. DNA for the CDR3: TGCGCCAGCAGTCAGGGTTCGGGGAACACCGGGGAGCTGTTTTTT. Encoded protein: CASSQGSGNTGELFF.

The CDR3 coding sequence is TGTGCCTGGAGTGTACAGGGGGCCACCTATGATGGCTACACCTTC. Its protein product is CAWSVQGATYDGYTF. V usage is TRBV30 and J usage is TRBJ1-2, with 9 bases lining up with TRBD1. Germline V gives CDR1 GTSNPN, CDR2 SVGIG (reference sequence). After removal of 0 bases from V and 6 bases from J, the junction contained 8 bases not matched to a gene. CDR3 length: 15 amino acids.

This clone has a handful of counts. The chain recombines TRBV5-5 with TRBJ1-4; no firm D call. Germline CDR1 SGHKS, CDR2 YYEKEE (reference sequence). This CDR3 comprises 17 residues. Trimming took 1 base from V and 3 from J, leaving 16 bases between them. CDR3 residues: CASSLQNGEGPNEKLFF. The CDR3 nucleotides are TGTGCCAGCAGCTTGCAAAACGGGGAAGGACCTAATGAAAAACTGTTTTTT.

This chain uses TRBV7-8 with TRBJ1-3, with D maybe TRBD1 (5 bases). The V gene's germline CDR1 is SGHVS and CDR2 FQNEAQ. CDR3 length: 21 residues. Trimming took off 5 bases at V and 0 bases at J, with 29 bases between the two ends. This CDR3 reads CASSPFRGGWGLRSSGNTIYF. The CDR3 coding sequence is TGTGCCAGCAGCCCCTTTAGGGGTGGGTGGGGATTACGAAGCTCTGGAAACACCATATATTTT.

The chain links TRBV30 to TRBJ1-5; D gene ambiguous. The germline V gene encodes CDR1 GTSNPN and CDR2 SVGIG (reference sequence). The V gene lost 2 bases and the J gene lost 12 bases, with 14 bases spanning the gap. The CDR3 extends over 12 amino acids. The CDR3 region is CAWSLDQRLQHF. The CDR3 DNA reads TGTGCCTGGAGTTTGGATCAGCGGCTCCAGCATTTT. The full variable domain, with the rest looked up from reference TRBV30 and TRBJ1-5, is SQTIHQWPATLVQPVGSPLSLECTVEGTSNPNLYWYRQAAGRGLQLLFYSVGIGQISSEVPQNLSASRPQDRQFILSSKKLLLSDSGFYLCAWSLDQRLQHFGDGTRLSIL.

The chain has TRBV5-4 and TRBJ1-1, with D tentatively TRBD1 (5 bases). V gave up 0 bases and J gave up 4 bases, with 10 bases separating them. The germline gives CDR1 SGHNT, CDR2 YYREEE (reference sequence). The CDR3 has 14 amino acids. CDR3 protein: CASSLAGSATEAFF. CDR3 nucleotides: TGTGCCAGCAGCTTGGCAGGGAGTGCCACTGAAGCTTTCTTT.

The chain recombines TRBV5-5 with TRBJ1-1, with 10 bases lining up with TRBD1. Trimming at V came to 1 base and at J to 4 bases, leaving 4 bases not matched to a gene. CDR1 is SGHKS, CDR2 YYEKEE, per germline (reference sequence). The CDR3 totals 15 residues. The CDR3 DNA reads TGTGCCAGCAGCTTGCTACGGACAGGGGGCACTGAAGCTTTCTTT. Its translation is CASSLLRTGGTEAFF.

The genes are TRBV28 and TRBJ1-5, with a weak D call TRBD1 (5 bases). Trimming shortened V by 7 bases and J by 3 bases, and 13 bases separated the two germline ends. This CDR3 contains 14 residues. From germline, CDR1 is MDHEN and CDR2 SYDVKM. The CDR3 here is CASNPQGYNQPQHF. The CDR3 coding sequence is TGTGCCAGCAATCCTCAGGGTTACAATCAGCCCCAGCATTTT.

This rearrangement joins TRBV29-1 to TRBJ1-6; maybe TRBD1 (6 bases). Germline V gene data show CDR1 as SQVTM and CDR2 as ANQGSEA. Between the trimmed V and J ends, which lost 0 bases and 12 bases, there was a span of 12 bases. The CDR3 covers 13 residues. CDR3 nucleotides: TGCAGCGTTGAAGAGAGCCAAGGGGGACCCCTCCACTTT. Translating gives CSVEESQGGPLHF.

CDR3 in DNA: TGTGCCAGCAGCTTTGGGGGACAAAATTCACCCCTCCACTTT. It encodes CASSFGGQNSPLHF. The chain carries TRBV7-9 and TRBJ1-6; TRBD1 is a possible D gene (6 bases). CDR3 length equals 14 residues. Trimming took 3 bases from V and 7 from J, leaving 10 bases between them. Germline CDR1 and CDR2: SEHNR and FQNEAQ (reference sequence).

The V call is TRBV19, the J call TRBJ2-1; D remains unclear. This CDR3 comprises 16 residues. The ends were cut back, 5 bases at V and 5 bases at J, with 19 bases in the middle. Germline values: CDR1 LNHDA, CDR2 SQIVND (reference sequence). The DNA for the CDR3 is TGTGCCAGTAGTCCCCAGACCGGGCGGAGCGACAATGAGCAGTTCTTC. Its translation: CASSPQTGRSDNEQFF. Full variable domain (rest looked up from reference TRBV19 and TRBJ2-1): DGGITQSPKYLFRKEGQNVTLSCEQNLNHDAMYWYRQDPGQGLRLIYYSQIVNDFQKGDIAEGYSVSREKKESFPLTVTSAQKNPTAFYLCASSPQTGRSDNEQFFGPGTRLTVL.

This clone was counted only a few times. This chain joins TRBV7-9 and TRBJ2-3; D perhaps matches TRBD2 (6 bases). The V and J ends lost 7 bases and 3 bases respectively, with 11 bases between them. The CDR3 loop spans 13 amino acids. Germline-derived CDR1 and CDR2 are SEHNR and FQNEAQ (reference sequence). Written as DNA, the CDR3 is TGTGCCAGCACCGGGAGCGAGACAGATACGCAGTATTTT. Protein: CASTGSETDTQYF.